The sequence of this T cell receptor (beta chain) was determined in a study of CD8 T cells in ankylosing spondylitis. CDR1 is DFQATT, CDR2 SNEGSKA, per germline (reference sequence). This CDR3 region has 12 residues. V lost 3 bases and J lost 3, with 8 bases in between. In this sample, this clonotype turned up many times. What it binds is not known. TCRdb recomputed calls from the 5' RACE reads with MiXCR, one row per CDR3 protein. This sample carries hundreds of thousands of distinct CDR3 sequences, under 30% of them seen once, and the ten largest clones take approximately 6.6%. Study-level results: Reportedly, significant enrichment of disease-linked clones occurred in matched ankylosing spondylitis synovial fluid.

This receptor was taken from a male donor with ankylosing spondylitis or in good health (not recorded which). Specimen: blood, either unsorted or a sorted T cell fraction (not recorded which). The V gene is TRBV20-1, the J gene TRBJ2-5; D is unclear. In DNA, the CDR3 is TGCAGTGCTAGGGGCCAGAAAGAGACCCAGTACTTC. Amino acids: CSARGQKETQYF.